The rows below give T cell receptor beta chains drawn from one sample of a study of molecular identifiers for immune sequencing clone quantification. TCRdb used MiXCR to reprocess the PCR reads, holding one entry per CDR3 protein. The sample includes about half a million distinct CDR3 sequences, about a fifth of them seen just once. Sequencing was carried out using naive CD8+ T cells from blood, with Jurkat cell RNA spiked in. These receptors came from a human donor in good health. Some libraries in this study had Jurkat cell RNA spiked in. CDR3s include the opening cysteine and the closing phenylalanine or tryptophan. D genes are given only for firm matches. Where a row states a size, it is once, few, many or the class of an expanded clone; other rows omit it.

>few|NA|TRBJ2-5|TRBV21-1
CASIRGRQQETQYF
TGTGCCAGCATTCGAGGCAGGCAACAAGAGACCCAGTACTTC
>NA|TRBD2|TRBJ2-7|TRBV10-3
CAISESLTSGTYEQYF
TGTGCCATCAGTGAGTCGTTGACTAGCGGAACCTACGAGCAGTACTTC
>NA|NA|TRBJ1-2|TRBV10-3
CAISEGQSYGYTF
TGTGCCATCAGTGAGGGACAGTCCTATGGCTACACCTTC
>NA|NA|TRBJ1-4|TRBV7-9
CAGRQYNEKLFF
TGTGCCGGAAGACAGTATAATGAAAAACTGTTTTTT
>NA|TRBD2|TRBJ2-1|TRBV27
CASSLSPWEGPYNEQFF
TGTGCCAGCAGTTTAAGTCCGTGGGAGGGCCCTTACAATGAGCAGTTCTTC
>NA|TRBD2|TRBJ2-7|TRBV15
CATSRAAAGGYEQYF
TGTGCCACCAGCAGAGCAGCAGCGGGGGGCTACGAGCAGTACTTC
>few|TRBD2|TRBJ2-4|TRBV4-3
CASSQDWGTSGKNIQYF
TGCGCCAGCAGCCAAGATTGGGGGACTAGCGGGAAAAACATTCAGTACTTC
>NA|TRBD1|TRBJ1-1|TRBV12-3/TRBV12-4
CASSLSWTGLGTEAFF
TGTGCCAGCAGTTTATCTTGGACAGGGTTGGGCACTGAAGCTTTCTTT
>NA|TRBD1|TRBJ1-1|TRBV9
CASGTGVSTEAFF
TGTGCCAGCGGAACAGGGGTGAGCACTGAAGCCTTCTTT
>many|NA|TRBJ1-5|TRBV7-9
CASGGGEAYQPQHF
TGTGCCAGCGGTGGCGGGGAAGCCTATCAGCCCCAGCATTTT
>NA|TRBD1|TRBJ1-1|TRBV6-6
CASSYLWTGENTEAFF
TGTGCCAGCAGTTACCTTTGGACAGGCGAAAACACTGAAGCTTTCTTT
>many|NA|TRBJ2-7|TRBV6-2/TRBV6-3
CASSYSRGREQYF
TGTGCCAGCAGTTACTCGAGGGGCAGAGAGCAGTACTTC
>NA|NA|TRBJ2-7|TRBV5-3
CASSFGSYEQHF
TGTGCCAGCAGCTTCGGTAGCTACGAGCAGCACTTC
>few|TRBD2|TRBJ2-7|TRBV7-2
CASGVGLAGYEQYF
TGTGCCAGCGGCGTCGGACTAGCGGGCTACGAGCAGTACTTC
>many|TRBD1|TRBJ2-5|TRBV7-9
CASSHGQAQETQYF
TGTGCCAGCAGCCACGGACAGGCCCAAGAGACCCAGTACTTC
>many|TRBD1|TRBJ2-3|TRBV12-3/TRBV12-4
CASSPGQGVTDTQYF
TGTGCCAGCAGTCCGGGACAGGGGGTGACAGATACGCAGTATTTT
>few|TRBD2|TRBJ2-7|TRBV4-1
CASSQVTAGVPYEQYF
TGCGCCAGCAGCCAAGTTACAGCGGGGGTCCCCTACGAGCAGTACTTC
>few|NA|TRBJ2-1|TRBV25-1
CASTNILQGNEQFF
TGTGCCAGCACAAACATTCTTCAGGGCAATGAGCAGTTCTTC
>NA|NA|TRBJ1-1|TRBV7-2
CASSLAIREPNTEAFF
TGTGCCAGCAGCTTAGCGATACGGGAACCGAACACTGAAGCTTTCTTT
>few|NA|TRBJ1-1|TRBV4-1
CASSPREEANTEAFF
TGCGCCAGCAGCCCCCGAGAGGAGGCAAACACTGAAGCTTTCTTT
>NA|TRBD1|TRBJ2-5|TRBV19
CASSIIGGEETQYF
TGTGCCAGTAGTATCATAGGGGGCGAAGAGACCCAGTACTTC
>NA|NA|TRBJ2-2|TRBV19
CASIGSPGAYTGELFF
TGTGCCAGTATCGGTTCGCCAGGGGCGTACACCGGGGAGCTGTTTTTT
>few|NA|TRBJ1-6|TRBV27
CASSPLGPDSPLHF
TGTGCCAGCAGTCCCCTGGGCCCAGATTCACCCCTCCACTTT